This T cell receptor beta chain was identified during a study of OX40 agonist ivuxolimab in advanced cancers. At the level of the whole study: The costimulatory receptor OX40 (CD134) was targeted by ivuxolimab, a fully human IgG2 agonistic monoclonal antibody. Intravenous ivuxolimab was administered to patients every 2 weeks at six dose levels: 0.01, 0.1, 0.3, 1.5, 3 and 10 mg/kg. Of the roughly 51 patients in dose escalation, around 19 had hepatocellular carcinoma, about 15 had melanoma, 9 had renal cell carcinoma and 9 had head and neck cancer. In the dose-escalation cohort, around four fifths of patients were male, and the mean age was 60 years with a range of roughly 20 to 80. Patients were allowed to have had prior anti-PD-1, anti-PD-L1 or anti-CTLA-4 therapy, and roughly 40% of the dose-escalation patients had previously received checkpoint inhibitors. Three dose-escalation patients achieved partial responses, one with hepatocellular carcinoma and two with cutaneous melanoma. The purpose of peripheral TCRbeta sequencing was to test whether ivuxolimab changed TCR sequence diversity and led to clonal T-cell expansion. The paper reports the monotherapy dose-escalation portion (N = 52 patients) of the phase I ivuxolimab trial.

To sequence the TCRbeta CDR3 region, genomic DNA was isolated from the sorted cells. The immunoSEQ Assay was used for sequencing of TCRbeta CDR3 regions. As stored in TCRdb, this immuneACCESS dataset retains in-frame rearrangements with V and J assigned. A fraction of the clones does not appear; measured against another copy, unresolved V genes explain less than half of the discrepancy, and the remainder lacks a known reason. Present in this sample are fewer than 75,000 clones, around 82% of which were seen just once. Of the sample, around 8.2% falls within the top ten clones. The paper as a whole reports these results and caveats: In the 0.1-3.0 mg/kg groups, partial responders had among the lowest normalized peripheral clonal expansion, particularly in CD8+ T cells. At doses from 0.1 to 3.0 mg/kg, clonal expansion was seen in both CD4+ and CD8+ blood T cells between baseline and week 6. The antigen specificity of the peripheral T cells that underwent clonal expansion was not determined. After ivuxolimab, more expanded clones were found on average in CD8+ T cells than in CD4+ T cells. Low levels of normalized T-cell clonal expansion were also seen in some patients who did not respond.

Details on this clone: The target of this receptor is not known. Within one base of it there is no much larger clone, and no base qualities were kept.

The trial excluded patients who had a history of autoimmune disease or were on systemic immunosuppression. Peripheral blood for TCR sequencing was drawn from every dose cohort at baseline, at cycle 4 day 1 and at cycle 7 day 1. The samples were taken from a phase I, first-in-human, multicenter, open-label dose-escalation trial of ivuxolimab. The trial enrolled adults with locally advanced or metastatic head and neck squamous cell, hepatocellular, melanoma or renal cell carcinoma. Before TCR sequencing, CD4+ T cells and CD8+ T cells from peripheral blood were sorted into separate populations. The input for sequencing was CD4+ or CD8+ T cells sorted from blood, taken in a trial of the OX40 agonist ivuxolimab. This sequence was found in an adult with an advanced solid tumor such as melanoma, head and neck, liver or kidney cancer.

The CDR3 corresponds to CASSLGQEGEKLFF. The bases read TGCGCCAGCAGCTTGGGACAGGAAGGTGAAAAACTGTTTTTT. The chain employs TRBV5-1 and TRBJ1-4; TRBD1 is a weak D gene call, 6 bases matching. V and J are truncated by 0 bases and 7 bases respectively, leaving an intervening sequence of 10 bases. CDR1 SGHRS and CDR2 YFSETQ are derived from the germline V gene. The CDR3, cysteine through phenylalanine, is 14 amino acids long. The only DNA kept is the CDR3, 42 bases in frame from the first base.